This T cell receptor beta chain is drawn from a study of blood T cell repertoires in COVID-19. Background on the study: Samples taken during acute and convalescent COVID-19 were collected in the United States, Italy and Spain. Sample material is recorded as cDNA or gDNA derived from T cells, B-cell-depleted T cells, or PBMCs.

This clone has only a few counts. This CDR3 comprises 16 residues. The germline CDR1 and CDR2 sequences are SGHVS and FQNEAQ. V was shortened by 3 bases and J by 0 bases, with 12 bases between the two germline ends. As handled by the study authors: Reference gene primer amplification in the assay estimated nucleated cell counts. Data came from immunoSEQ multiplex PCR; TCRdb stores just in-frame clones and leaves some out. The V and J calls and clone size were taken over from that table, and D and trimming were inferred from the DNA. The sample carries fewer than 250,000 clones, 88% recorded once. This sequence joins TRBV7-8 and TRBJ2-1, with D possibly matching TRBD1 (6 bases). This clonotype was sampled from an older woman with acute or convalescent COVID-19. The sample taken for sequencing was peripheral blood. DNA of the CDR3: TGTGCCAGCAGCTTCACAGGCAGGGGCTCCTACAATGAGCAGTTCTTC. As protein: CASSFTGRGSYNEQFF.